Shown below are 14 T cell receptor beta chains from a single sample sequenced in a study of T cell repertoires in cytomegalovirus infection. TCRdb re-derived calls from the reads in MiXCR, one entry per CDR3 protein. This sample has under 800,000 distinct CDR3 sequences, with less than 25% found just once. Sample: CD8+ T cells from PBMCs. All receptors come from a human donor in good health (CMV status not recorded). Some clones in this sample may be carry-over from other donors' samples.

In this sample, this clonotype turned up many times. The gene calls are TRBV6-2 or TRBV6-3 and TRBJ2-1, with a possible D match to TRBD2 (7 bases). The CDR3 loop spans 16 amino acids. V was clipped by 8 bases and J by 2 bases, with 19 bases between them. CDR1 and CDR2 from the germline V gene are MNHEY and SVGEGT. The CDR3 spells CASLPALGGPYNEQFF. The CDR3 nucleotides read TGTGCCAGCCTTCCCGCTCTCGGGGGGCCCTACAATGAGCAGTTCTTC.

With respect to this clonotype: The final CDR3 position lacks the conserved phenylalanine or tryptophan, pointing to a likely read error. The DNA is left out, because the CDR3 cannot be placed on it with certainty; the CDR3 is given as TCRdb lists it. The rearrangement uses TRBV7-2 and TRBJ2-1; the table assigns TRBD2, which was not confirmed against the DNA. Germline V gives CDR1 SGHTA, CDR2 FQGNSA. A total of 14 residues make up the CDR3, ends included. The CDR3 sequence: CVAQEVSGGNSEFS.

The genes are TRBV2 and TRBJ2-3, with TRBD1 identical over 7 bases. The ends lost 6 bases at V and 2 bases at J; junction bases unmatched: 11. Per the germline V gene, CDR1 is SNHLY and CDR2 is FYNNEI. This CDR3 contains 16 residues. CDR3 region: CASSPGTEFNTDTQYF. DNA of the CDR3: TGTGCCAGCAGCCCAGGGACAGAATTCAACACAGATACGCAGTATTTT.

The chain has TRBV6-6 and TRBJ1-5, with a tentative D call TRBD1 (5 bases). V was pared by 8 bases and J by 7 bases, with 21 bases between. CDR1 and CDR2 (germline): MNHNY, SVGAGI (reference sequence). This CDR3 spans 15 amino acids. CDR3 in amino acids: CASALSAAGLQPQHF. CDR3 DNA: TGTGCCAGCGCGCTTTCTGCCGCGGGGCTCCAGCCCCAGCATTTT.

Concerning this clonotype itself: A single base separates this from a much larger clone, so it may be a read error. The chain is built from TRBV7-6 and TRBJ2-3; D remains ambiguous. Deletions cut 7 bases from V and 1 base from J, with 15 bases between. This CDR3 spans 15 amino acids. Per germline, CDR1 SGHVS and CDR2 FNYEAQ. CDR3 DNA sequence: TGTGCCAGCATCTTCCCCCATGAGGGCACAGATACGCAGTATTTT. Protein sequence: CASIFPHEGTDTQYF.

The J gene is TRBJ1-1, the V gene TRBV11-2, with D unresolved. V shed 8 bases and J shed 8 bases, with 6 bases lying between them. CDR1 SGHAT and CDR2 FQNNGV come from the germline V gene. CDR3 length: 9 amino acids. Here the CDR3 reads CASGREAFF. The CDR3 DNA follows: TGTGCCAGCGGACGGGAAGCTTTCTTT. Combining the CDR3 with reference TRBV11-2 and TRBJ1-1 gives the whole variable domain EAGVAQSPRYKIIEKRQSVAFWCNPISGHATLYWYQQILGQGPKLLIQFQNNGVVDDSQLPKDRFSAERLKGVDSTLKIQPAKLEDSAVYLCASGREAFFGQGTRLTVV.

This clonotype was picked up many times. V gene TRBV4-2 combines with J gene TRBJ1-1; no clear D gene. Trimming took 1 base from V and 1 from J, leaving 4 bases between them. The CDR3 has 13 amino acids. The germline CDR1 and CDR2 sequences are LGHNA and YNFKEQ. This CDR3 reads CASSQGANTEAFF. CDR3 coding DNA: TGTGCCAGCAGCCAAGGGGCGAACACTGAAGCTTTCTTT.

This clonotype has at least ten counts. The chain is built from TRBV7-8 and TRBJ2-7; 7 bases map to TRBD1. Germline lookup yields CDR1 SGHVS and CDR2 FQNEAQ. The CDR3 runs 16 residues. The V gene end was trimmed by 2 bases and the J gene end by 1 base; junction bases not matched to a gene: 8. CDR3 coding DNA: TGTGCCAGCAGCTTAAATACAGGGGCTCCGTCCTACGAGCAGTACGTC. This gives the protein CASSLNTGAPSYEQYV.

This clonotype has more than one count but fewer than ten. The chain is built from TRBV7-3 and TRBJ2-7, with D possibly matching TRBD1 (6 bases). Germline lookup yields CDR1 SGHTA and CDR2 FQGTGA. The CDR3 has 12 amino acids. V lost 5 bases to trimming and J lost 5 bases, with 10 bases between them. The CDR3 reads CASSRWTDEQYV. In DNA form, the CDR3 reads TGTGCCAGCAGCCGATGGACAGACGAGCAGTACGTC.

This clonotype turned up a few times. This chain connects TRBV6-2 or TRBV6-3 to TRBJ2-3; 9 positions match TRBD2. V lost 0 bases, J lost 3 bases, and 7 bases stayed unmatched. Germline assignment: CDR1 MNHEY and CDR2 SVGEGT. There are 17 residues in the CDR3. CDR3 coding DNA: TGTGCCAGCAGTTACTCGGTTGCGGGGGGGCCAACAGATACGCAGTATTTT. This codes for CASSYSVAGGPTDTQYF.

There are many counts of this clonotype. The J gene is TRBJ1-1, the V gene TRBV7-8; D ambiguous. This CDR3 has 14 amino acids. Deletions cut 5 bases from V and 0 bases from J, with 10 bases between. Germline V gene data show CDR1 as SGHVS and CDR2 as FQNEAQ. The CDR3 DNA is TGTGCCAGCAGCGCTACGGTCTTGAACACTGAAGCTTTCTTT. Translation: CASSATVLNTEAFF.

This clonotype was seen only a few times. The V gene is TRBV27, the J gene TRBJ2-7, with 13 positions matching TRBD2. Unmatched junction bases numbered 18, after V lost 6 bases and J lost 7 bases. Germline loops: CDR1 MNHEY, CDR2 SMNVEV (reference sequence). The length of the CDR3 is 18 residues. In nucleotides, the CDR3 is TGTGCCAGCAGCCCGACCTTACCGGGACTAGCGGGGACTGGGGAGCAGTACGTC. Translated: CASSPTLPGLAGTGEQYV.

This clonotype was seen more than once but under ten times. The chain employs TRBV20-1 and TRBJ2-3; D perhaps matches TRBD1 (5 bases). The V gene's germline CDR1 is DFQATT and CDR2 SNEGSKA (reference sequence). With 3 bases removed from V and 6 bases from J, the gap between germline ends came to 10 bases. This CDR3 contains 12 residues. CDR3 in amino acids: CSARDTTDTQYF. Here the CDR3 DNA reads TGCAGTGCTAGGGACACGACGGATACGCAGTATTTT.

The sample holds a few counts of this clonotype. This chain joins TRBV6-5 and TRBJ2-1; 7 bases line up with TRBD1. V shed 4 bases, J shed 8 bases, and the junction held 8 bases outside the gene matches. This CDR3 spans 14 amino acids. Germline CDR1 MNHEY, CDR2 SVGAGI. The CDR3 loop reads CASSFRTTGYEQFF. In DNA, the CDR3 is TGTGCCAGCAGTTTCCGAACGACAGGGTATGAGCAGTTCTTC.